This paragraph reports one T cell receptor beta chain. Its antigen is not known. Use of 60 Vbeta and 13 Jbeta primers characterized the PCR. TCRdb keeps only in-frame clones here, not all; method: immunoSEQ multiplex PCR. The table lists over 110,000 clones, with about 0.96% in the top ten. This CDR3 is built from 16 residues. The V gene end was trimmed by 3 bases and the J gene end by 6 bases; junction bases not matched to a gene: 8. Germline CDR1 SGHDN, CDR2 FVKESK. These data are taken from a study of cytomegalovirus exposure and HLA in healthy donors. Whole-study results and caveats: Across HLA loci, a later analysis found differing TCR association rates, with DRB1 most and HLA-C fewest. As a later analysis showed, a missense DCLRE1C variant was linked to trimming of TCR beta V- and J-genes.

The receptor's source is a male donor in good health and CMV-seronegative. The sample taken for sequencing was PBMCs. The genes are TRBV14 and TRBJ2-1, with 10 bases lining up with TRBD2. CDR3 sequence reads: CASSQPGLAGANEQFF. CDR3 DNA sequence: TGTGCCAGCAGCCAGCCTGGGCTAGCGGGAGCCAATGAGCAGTTCTTC.